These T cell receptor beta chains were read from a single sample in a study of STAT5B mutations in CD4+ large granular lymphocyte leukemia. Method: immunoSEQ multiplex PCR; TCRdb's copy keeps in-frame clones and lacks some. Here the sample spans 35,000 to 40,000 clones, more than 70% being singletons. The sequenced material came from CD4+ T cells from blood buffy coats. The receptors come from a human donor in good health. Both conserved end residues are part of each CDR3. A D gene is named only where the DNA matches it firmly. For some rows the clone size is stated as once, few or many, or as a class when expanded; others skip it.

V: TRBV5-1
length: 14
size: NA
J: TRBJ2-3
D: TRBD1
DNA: TGCGCCAGCAGCACGGGACAGGTCACAGATACGCAGTATTTT
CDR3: CASSTGQVTDTQYF

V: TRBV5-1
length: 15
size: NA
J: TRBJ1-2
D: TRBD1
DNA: TGCGCCAGCACCCCGGGCACAGGGGGCGCATGGGGCTACACCTTC
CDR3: CASTPGTGGAWGYTF

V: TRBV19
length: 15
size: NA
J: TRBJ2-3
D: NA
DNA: TGTGCCAGTAGTATACGGGGGACACTCACAGATACGCAGTATTTT
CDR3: CASSIRGTLTDTQYF

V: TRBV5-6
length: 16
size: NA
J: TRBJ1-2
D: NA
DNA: TGTGCCAGCAGCTTGGTTCAGGGATGGATAAACTATGGCTACACCTTC
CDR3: CASSLVQGWINYGYTF

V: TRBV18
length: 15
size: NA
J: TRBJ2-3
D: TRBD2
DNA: TGTGCCAGCTCACCACCTAGCGGGAGCACAGATACGCAGTATTTT
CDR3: CASSPPSGSTDTQYF

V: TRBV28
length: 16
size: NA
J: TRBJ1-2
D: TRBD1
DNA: TGTGCCAGCAGTTTATTCCGGACAGGGGGAAGCTATGGCTACACCTTC
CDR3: CASSLFRTGGSYGYTF

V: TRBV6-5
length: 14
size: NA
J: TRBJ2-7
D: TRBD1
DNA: TGTGCCAGCAGTCAGAACAGGGGGTTTCGCGAGCAGTACTTC
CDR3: CASSQNRGFREQYF

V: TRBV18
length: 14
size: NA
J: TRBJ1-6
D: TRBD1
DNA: TGTGCCAGCTCACCCGGGACAGAGAGGTCACCCCTCCACTTT
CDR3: CASSPGTERSPLHF

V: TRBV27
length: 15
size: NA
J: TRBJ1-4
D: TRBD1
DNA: TGTGCCAGCAGTTCGGAGGGACAGGGAACTGAAAAACTGTTTTTT
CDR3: CASSSEGQGTEKLFF

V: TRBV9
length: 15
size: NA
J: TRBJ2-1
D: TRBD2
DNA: TGTGCCAGCAGCTCCCAACTAGCGTCCTACAATGAGCAGTTCTTC
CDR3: CASSSQLASYNEQFF

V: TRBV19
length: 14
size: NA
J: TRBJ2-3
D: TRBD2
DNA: TGTGCCAGTAGTACCACGGGGGGTACAGATACGCAGTATTTT
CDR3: CASSTTGGTDTQYF

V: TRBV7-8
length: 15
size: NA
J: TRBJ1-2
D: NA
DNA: TGTGCCAGCAGCCTATCTGGGAGTATCGGATATGGCTACACCTTC
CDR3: CASSLSGSIGYGYTF

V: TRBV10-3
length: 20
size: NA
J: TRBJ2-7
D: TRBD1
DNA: TGTGCCATCAGCGTCCATGGGGGACAGGGTGGACTAATCATGACCTACGAGCAGTACTTC
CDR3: CAISVHGGQGGLIMTYEQYF

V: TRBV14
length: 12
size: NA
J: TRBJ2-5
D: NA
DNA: TGTGCCAGCAGCCAAGAGCTTCGAACCCAGTACTTC
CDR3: CASSQELRTQYF

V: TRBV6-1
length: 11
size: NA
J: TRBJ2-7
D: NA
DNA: TGTGCCAGCGGGAAGGACAACGGGCAGTACTTC
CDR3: CASGKDNGQYF

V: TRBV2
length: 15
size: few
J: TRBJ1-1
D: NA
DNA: TGTGCCAGCAGAACCAGGGCACAGCCGAACACTGAAGCTTTCTTT
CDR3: CASRTRAQPNTEAFF

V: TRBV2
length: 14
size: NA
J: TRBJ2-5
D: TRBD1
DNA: TGTGCCAGCAGCTTGACAGGGGGGAGACGTACCCAGTACTTC
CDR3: CASSLTGGRRTQYF

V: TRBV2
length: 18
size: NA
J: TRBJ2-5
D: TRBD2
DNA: TGTGCCAGTGGCCCAAGGGGCGGGGGGGCCTCGACCGGGGAGACCCAGTACTTC
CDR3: CASGPRGGGASTGETQYF

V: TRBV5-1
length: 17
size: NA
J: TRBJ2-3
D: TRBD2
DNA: TGCGCCAGCAGCTTGAGGGGGACTAGCGGGGATCCAGATACGCAGTATTTT
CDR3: CASSLRGTSGDPDTQYF

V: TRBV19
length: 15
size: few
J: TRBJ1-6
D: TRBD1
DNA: TGTGCCAGTAGAGGGGAGACAGGGACAGGCTCACCCCTCCACTTT
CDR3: CASRGETGTGSPLHF

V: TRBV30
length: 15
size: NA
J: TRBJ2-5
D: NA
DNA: TGTGCCTGGAGACGTGGGGTGGGGGCCCAAGAGACCCAGTACTTC
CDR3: CAWRRGVGAQETQYF

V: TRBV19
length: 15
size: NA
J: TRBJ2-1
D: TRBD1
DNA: TGTGCCAGTAGAAACAGGGGGAGCTCCTACAATGAGCAGTTCTTC
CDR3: CASRNRGSSYNEQFF

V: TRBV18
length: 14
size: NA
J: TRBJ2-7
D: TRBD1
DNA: TGTGCCAGCTCGTCCGGGACAGGGGGACAGGAGCAGTACTTC
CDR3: CASSSGTGGQEQYF

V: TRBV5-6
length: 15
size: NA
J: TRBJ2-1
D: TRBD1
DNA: TGTGCCAGCAGCTTAGGAATAGGGGGCGAGGATGAGCAGTTCTTC
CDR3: CASSLGIGGEDEQFF

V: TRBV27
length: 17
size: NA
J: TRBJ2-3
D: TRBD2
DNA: TGTGCCAGCACCCGTAGCGGGAGGCCACCCCCCCCAGATACGCAGTATTTT
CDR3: CASTRSGRPPPPDTQYF

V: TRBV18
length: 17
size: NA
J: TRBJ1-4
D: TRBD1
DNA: TGTGCCAGCTCACCCACTGTTCAGGGGGCGAAGGGTGAAAAACTGTTTTTT
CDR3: CASSPTVQGAKGEKLFF

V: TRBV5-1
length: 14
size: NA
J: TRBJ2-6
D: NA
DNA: TGCGCCAGCTCCCCGTTTTCTGGGGCCAACGTCCTGACTTTC
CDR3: CASSPFSGANVLTF

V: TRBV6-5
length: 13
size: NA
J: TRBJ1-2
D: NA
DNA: TGTGCCAGCAGTTACTCCCCAGAGCGTGGCTACACCTTC
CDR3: CASSYSPERGYTF

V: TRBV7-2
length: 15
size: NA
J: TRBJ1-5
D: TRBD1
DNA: TGTGCCAGCAGCGTGGGACAGGGGAACAATCAGCCCCAGCATTTT
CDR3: CASSVGQGNNQPQHF

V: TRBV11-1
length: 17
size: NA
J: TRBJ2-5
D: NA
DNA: TGTGCCAGCAGCTTAATTTCGGCCGCGTTGACCGGGGAGACCCAGTACTTC
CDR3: CASSLISAALTGETQYF

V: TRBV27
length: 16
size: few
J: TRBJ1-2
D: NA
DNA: TGTGCCAGCAGTTTATTAGGGACGGATGATCTTTATGGCTACACCTTC
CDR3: CASSLLGTDDLYGYTF

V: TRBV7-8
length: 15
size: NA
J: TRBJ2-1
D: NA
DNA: TGTGCCAGCAGCTTAAGGTCTAGATCGGGCAATGAGCAGTTCTTC
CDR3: CASSLRSRSGNEQFF

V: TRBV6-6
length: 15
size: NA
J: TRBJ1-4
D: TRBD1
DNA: TGTGCCAGCAGGGGCGGGACAGGGGGCGCAGAAAAACTGTTTTTT
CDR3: CASRGGTGGAEKLFF

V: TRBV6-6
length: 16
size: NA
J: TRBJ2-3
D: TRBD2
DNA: TGTGCCAGCAGTTACTCGGGTAGCGGGGGAACAGATACGCAGTATTTT
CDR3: CASSYSGSGGTDTQYF

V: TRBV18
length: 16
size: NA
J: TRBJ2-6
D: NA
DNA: TGTGCCAGCTCACCAAGAACCCGAGGTGGGGCCAACGTCCTGACTTTC
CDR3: CASSPRTRGGANVLTF

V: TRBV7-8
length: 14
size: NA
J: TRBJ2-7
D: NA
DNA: TGTGCCAGCAGCCCCTTGGATAACTCCTACGAGCAGTACTTC
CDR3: CASSPLDNSYEQYF

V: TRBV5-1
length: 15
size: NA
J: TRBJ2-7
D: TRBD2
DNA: TGCGCCAGCAGCTTGGCGACTAGCGGCACCTACGAGCAGTACTTC
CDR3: CASSLATSGTYEQYF

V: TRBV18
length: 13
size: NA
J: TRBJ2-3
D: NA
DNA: TGTGCCAGCTGCTTGGCGGACACAGATACGCAGTATTTT
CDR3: CASCLADTDTQYF

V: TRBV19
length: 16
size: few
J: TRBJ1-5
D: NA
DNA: TGTGCCAGTAGTATCTCAGGGTACTATAGCAATCAGCCCCAGCATTTT
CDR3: CASSISGYYSNQPQHF

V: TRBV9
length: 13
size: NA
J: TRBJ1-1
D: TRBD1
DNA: TGTGCCAGCAGCACGGGGGACAGAATAGAAGCTTTCTTT
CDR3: CASSTGDRIEAFF

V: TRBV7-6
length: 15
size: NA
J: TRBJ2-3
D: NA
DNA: TGTGCCAGCAGCCGTCTACTGTCTAGCACAGATACGCAGTATTTT
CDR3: CASSRLLSSTDTQYF

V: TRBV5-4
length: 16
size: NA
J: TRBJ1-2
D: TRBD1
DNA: TGTGCCAGCAGAAACATGGGGACAGGCCGGCGGTTTGGCTACACCTTC
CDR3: CASRNMGTGRRFGYTF

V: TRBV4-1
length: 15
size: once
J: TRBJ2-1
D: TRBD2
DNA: TGCGCCAGCGGATCTACTAGCGGGGTATACAATGAGCAGTTCTTC
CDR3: CASGSTSGVYNEQFF

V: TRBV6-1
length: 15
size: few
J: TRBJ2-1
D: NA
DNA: TGTGCCAGCGAACCGGGACACGGAGCCTACAATGAGCAGTTCTTC
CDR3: CASEPGHGAYNEQFF

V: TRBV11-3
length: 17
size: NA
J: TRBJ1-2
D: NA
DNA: TGTGCCAGCAGCGCTCGACAGAATAATCGTCCCTCCTATGGCTACACCTTC
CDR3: CASSARQNNRPSYGYTF

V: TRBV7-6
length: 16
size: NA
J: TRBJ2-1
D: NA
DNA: TGTGCCAGCAGCTTAGAGGTTCTTAGCTCCTACAATGAGCAGTTCTTC
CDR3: CASSLEVLSSYNEQFF

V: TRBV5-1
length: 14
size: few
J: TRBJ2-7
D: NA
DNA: TGCGCCAGCAGCTCGGACAGTGACTCCTACGAGCAGTACTTC
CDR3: CASSSDSDSYEQYF

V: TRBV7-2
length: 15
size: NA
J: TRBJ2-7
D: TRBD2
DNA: TGTGCCAGCAGCACACTAGCGGGAGTCTCCTACGAGCAGTACTTC
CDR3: CASSTLAGVSYEQYF

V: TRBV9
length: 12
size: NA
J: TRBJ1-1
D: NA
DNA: TGTGCCAGCAGCGCTATGAACACTGAAGCTTTCTTT
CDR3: CASSAMNTEAFF

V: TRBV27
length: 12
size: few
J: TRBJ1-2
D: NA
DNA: TGTGCCAGCAGCTTATCGGGGAATGGCTACACCTTC
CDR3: CASSLSGNGYTF

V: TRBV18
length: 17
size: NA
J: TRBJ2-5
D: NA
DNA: TGTGCCAGCTCACCCAGTGTTGGGGTCCTGAGCGGAGAGACCCAGTACTTC
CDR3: CASSPSVGVLSGETQYF

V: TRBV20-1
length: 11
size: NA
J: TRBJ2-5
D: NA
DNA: TGCAGTGCTAGTGACCGAGAGACCCAGTACTTC
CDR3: CSASDRETQYF

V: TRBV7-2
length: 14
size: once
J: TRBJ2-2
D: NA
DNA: TGTGCCAGCAGACCGGGGGCGGACACCGGGGAGCTGTTTTTT
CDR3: CASRPGADTGELFF

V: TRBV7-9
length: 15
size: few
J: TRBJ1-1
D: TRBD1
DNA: TGTGCCAGCAGCTTAGGGGAATACAGGGGAACTGAAGCTTTCTTT
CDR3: CASSLGEYRGTEAFF

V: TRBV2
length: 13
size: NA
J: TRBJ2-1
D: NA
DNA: TGTGCCAGCAGTGTCCAACCACGGAGTGAGCAGTTCTTC
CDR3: CASSVQPRSEQFF

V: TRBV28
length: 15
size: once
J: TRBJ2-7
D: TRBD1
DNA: TGTGCCAGCAGTTTTGACAGGGGGCACTCCTACGAGCAGTACTTC
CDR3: CASSFDRGHSYEQYF

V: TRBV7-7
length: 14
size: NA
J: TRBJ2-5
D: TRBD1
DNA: TGTGCTAGCAGCTTGGGGACAGGGGCCGAGACCCAGTACTTC
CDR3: CASSLGTGAETQYF

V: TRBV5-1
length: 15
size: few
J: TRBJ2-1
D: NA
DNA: TGCGCCAGCAGCTTGGCGCAGACTCAGGGAAATGAGCAGTTCTTC
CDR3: CASSLAQTQGNEQFF

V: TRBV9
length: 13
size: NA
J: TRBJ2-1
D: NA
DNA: TGTGCCAGCAATGAGGGGGGAGGGAATGAGCAGTTCTTC
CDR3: CASNEGGGNEQFF